A selection of T cell receptor beta chains follows, all from one sample in a study of cytomegalovirus exposure and HLA in healthy donors. Profiled with immunoSEQ multiplex PCR; TCRdb holds only in-frame clones, not every one. The sample carries about 85,000 clones, about three quarters recorded once. Sequencing was done on a sample of PBMCs. The origin of the receptors is a boy aged 5-17 years in good health and CMV-seronegative. Each CDR3 is given with its conserved first and last residue. A D gene is named only where the DNA matches it firmly. Expanded clones get a size class; other rows say once, few or many, or leave the size out.

TRBJ2-6,-,TRBV28,few,13,TGTGCCAGCTACTATTCTGGGGCCAACGTCCTGACTTTC,CASYYSGANVLTF
TRBJ1-2,-,TRBV6-1,-,15,TGTGCCAGCAGTGAAGAGGCAGGGATGGTCTATGGCTACACCTTC,CASSEEAGMVYGYTF
TRBJ1-1,-,TRBV7-6,-,15,TGTGCCAGCAGCTTAGGACAAAATCTGGATACTGAAGCTTTCTTT,CASSLGQNLDTEAFF
TRBJ1-5,TRBD1,TRBV28,-,15,TGTGCCAGCAGTCGGGACAGGGGGGTGGAGCAGCCCCAGCATTTT,CASSRDRGVEQPQHF
TRBJ2-1,TRBD1,TRBV27,-,13,TGTGCCAGCAATCCAGGGGGTTACAATGAGCAGTTCTTC,CASNPGGYNEQFF
TRBJ1-1,-,TRBV7-9,-,15,TGTGCCAGCAGCGCCTGGACAGAAGTGAACACTGAAGCTTTCTTT,CASSAWTEVNTEAFF
TRBJ2-7,TRBD2,TRBV11-2,-,15,TGTGCCAGCAGCTTACGCCGCGGGAGTTCGGGCGAGCAGTACTTC,CASSLRRGSSGEQYF
TRBJ1-6,TRBD1,TRBV5-6,-,14,TGTGCCAGCAGATCGGGACAGAAAAATTCACCCCTCCACTTT,CASRSGQKNSPLHF
TRBJ2-3,TRBD1,TRBV28,-,14,TGTGCCAGCAAGACAGGGGGCGCGGCAGATACGCAGTATTTT,CASKTGGAADTQYF
TRBJ1-6,TRBD1,TRBV15,-,15,TGTGCCACCAGCAGCCCGGGACAGGGTGGTTCACCCCTCCACTTT,CATSSPGQGGSPLHF
TRBJ2-7,-,TRBV7-9,-,13,TGTGCCAGCAGCCTCAGAGGAACCTACGAGCAGTACTTC,CASSLRGTYEQYF
TRBJ1-1,-,TRBV28,-,13,TGTGCCAGCAGTTCACAGGGTAGGACTGAAGCTTTCTTT,CASSSQGRTEAFF
TRBJ2-1,TRBD2,TRBV29-1,-,14,TGCAGCGTTGTTTTACTAGCGGGAGGAGATGAGCAGTTCTTC,CSVVLLAGGDEQFF
TRBJ2-3,-,TRBV7-9,-,14,TGTGCCAGCAGCTTAGCCGGGAGTGCGGATACGCAGTATTTT,CASSLAGSADTQYF
TRBJ1-6,-,TRBV28,-,12,TGTGCCAGCTCTCCAGGGAATTCACCCCTCCACTTT,CASSPGNSPLHF
TRBJ1-2,TRBD1,TRBV11-2,-,13,TGTGCCAGCAGCCAGACAGGGAACTATGGCTACACCTTC,CASSQTGNYGYTF
TRBJ2-7,-,TRBV4-1,-,13,TGCGCCACCGTACACAGGGCAGATTACGAGCAGTACTTC,CATVHRADYEQYF
TRBJ1-3,-,TRBV4-1,-,15,TGCGCCAGCAGTCATGCTGGGAGCTCTGGAAACACCATATATTTT,CASSHAGSSGNTIYF
TRBJ2-7,TRBD2,TRBV5-4,once,15,TGTGCCAGCAGCTCCATAGCGGGGGGGATATACGAGCAGTACTTC,CASSSIAGGIYEQYF
TRBJ2-5,-,TRBV7-2,-,11,TGTGCCAGCAGCTTGGGGGACACAGTGTACTTC,CASSLGDTVYF
TRBJ1-1,-,TRBV29-1,-,17,TGCAGCGTTGAAGCAACGGGTTACCATTTTGGGAACACTGAAGCTTTCTTT,CSVEATGYHFGNTEAFF
TRBJ2-7,-,TRBV7-9,once,12,TGTGCCAGCAGCCTCGGGGTCTACGAGCAGTACTTC,CASSLGVYEQYF
TRBJ2-1,-,TRBV7-8,-,14,TGTGCCAGCAGCCATCGGGAATACCACAATGAGCAGTTCTTC,CASSHREYHNEQFF
TRBJ1-5,-,TRBV18,-,14,TGTGCCAGCTCACAGGGGCGAGACAATCAGCCCCAGCATTTT,CASSQGRDNQPQHF
TRBJ1-1,-,TRBV15,-,13,TGTGCCACCTACGACAGAGGGAACACTGAAGCTTTCTTT,CATYDRGNTEAFF
TRBJ2-1,TRBD1,TRBV7-8,once,16,TGTGCCAGCACATTTAGGGGGACAGGGCCCTACAATGAGCAGTTCTTC,CASTFRGTGPYNEQFF
TRBJ2-2,TRBD2,TRBV7-9,-,18,TGTGCCATGCCCCTCCCCGCCGGGACTAGCCGGGGCACCGGGGAGCTGTTTTTT,CAMPLPAGTSRGTGELFF
TRBJ2-7,TRBD2,TRBV7-8,few,18,TGTGCCAGCAGCCCCCGTTCAGCGGGGGCCACAATTGGGTACGAGCAGTACTTC,CASSPRSAGATIGYEQYF
TRBJ1-1,-,TRBV29-1,-,13,TGCAGCGTTACGAGAACCAGGGACACTGAAGCTTTCTTT,CSVTRTRDTEAFF
TRBJ2-5,TRBD1,TRBV30,-,12,TGTGCCTGGGGGACAGGATTGGAGACCCAGTACTTC,CAWGTGLETQYF
TRBJ2-1,TRBD2,TRBV7-9,few,17,TGTGCCAGCAGCTTAGCGAGCGGACTAGCGGGAGGTAGGGAGCAGTTCTTC,CASSLASGLAGGREQFF
TRBJ2-1,TRBD1,TRBV18,-,14,TGTGCCAGCTCACGAGACAGGGAAAACAATGAGCAGTTCTTC,CASSRDRENNEQFF
TRBJ1-1,-,TRBV9,-,13,TGTGCCAGCAGCGTAGGAGCAGGAACTGAAGCTTTCTTT,CASSVGAGTEAFF
TRBJ1-5,TRBD1,TRBV7-2,few,15,TGTGCCAGCAGCCCGACAGGGGGCGCAGCCCAGCCCCAGCATTTT,CASSPTGGAAQPQHF
TRBJ1-3,-,TRBV7-9,-,15,TGTGCCAGCAGCTTAGGGGGCAGCTCTGGAAACACCATATATTTT,CASSLGGSSGNTIYF
TRBJ2-1,TRBD2,TRBV7-4,-,15,TGTGCCAGCAGCTTGCGGGGGAGCTCCTACAATGAGCAGTTCTTC,CASSLRGSSYNEQFF
TRBJ1-2,-,TRBV21-1,-,13,TGTGCCGGACCCACACAGGGGGCGTATGGCTACACCTTC,CAGPTQGAYGYTF
TRBJ2-7,-,TRBV28,-,14,TGTGCCAGCAGTTGGCTAAGCGGATTTTACGAGCAGTACTTC,CASSWLSGFYEQYF
TRBJ2-3,TRBD2,TRBV28,few,15,TGTGCCAGCAGCCTCGGCGGGGGTAGCACAGATACGCAGTATTTT,CASSLGGGSTDTQYF
TRBJ2-1,TRBD1,TRBV5-4,-,15,TGTGCCAGCAGCTTCGGACAGGTCCTTGGCAATGAGCAGTTCTTC,CASSFGQVLGNEQFF